This TCR beta chain was retrieved from a study of blood T cell repertoires in COVID-19. Study-wide context: From the United States, Italy and Spain came samples of acute and convalescent COVID-19. The analysed material was cDNA or gDNA that came from T cells, B-cell-depleted T cells, or PBMCs.

In the authors' methods: Amplification of reference gene primers was used by the study to estimate nucleated cell counts. The repertoire was sequenced with immunoSEQ multiplex PCR; TCRdb's copy has only in-frame clones and lacks some. V and J calls and clone size follow that table, whereas D and trimming were derived from the DNA. The repertoire has around 160,000 clones, 70% to 90% of them found once; the top ten carry roughly 0.99%. Trimming at V came to 7 bases and at J to 3 bases, leaving 4 bases not matched to a gene. The germline CDR1 and CDR2 sequences are LGHNT and FRNRAP. The CDR3 is 13 residues long.

This clonotype was sampled from a young man with acute or convalescent COVID-19. The rearrangement uses TRBV12-5 and TRBJ1-2; 8 bases align to TRBD1. Sequenced sample: peripheral blood. In DNA, the CDR3 is TGTGCTAGTGCCCCGGACAGGGACTATGGCTACACCTTC. Amino acids: CASAPDRDYGYTF.